The 14 T cell receptor beta chains below all came from one sample that was sequenced in a study of a mutant IDH1 vaccine in newly diagnosed glioma. Time point indicated: week 23, last vaccination. Topical imiquimod was applied with each vaccine dose, which held 300 ug of mutant IDH1 20-mer peptide. Their target antigens are unknown. The assay was immunoSEQ multiplex PCR, and TCRdb's table has in-frame clones only and misses some. Of over 35,000 clones in the sample, roughly 76% were seen once. The material sequenced was PBMCs, taken from a glioma patient whose treatment included an IDH1 peptide vaccine. The receptors here all came from a man aged 35-49 years with glioma.

This clone was counted a single time. The rearrangement joins TRBV5-1 to TRBJ2-7; the D call may be TRBD1 or TRBD2 (5 bases each). This CDR3 has 16 residues. Looked up from germline, CDR1 is SGHRS and CDR2 is YFSETQ. Trimming removed 4 bases at V and 0 bases at J, with 17 bases between. The CDR3 protein is CASSLFPGPSSYEQYF. For the CDR3, the DNA is TGCGCCAGCAGCCTTTTCCCGGGACCAAGCTCCTACGAGCAGTACTTC.

The CDR3 DNA reads TGTGCCAGCAGTTTCAGGCCCCTCTCCTATAATTCACCCCTCCACTTT. This translates into CASSFRPLSYNSPLHF. The chain joins TRBV28 to TRBJ1-6; D gene ambiguous. V dropped 3 bases and J dropped 0 bases, with 9 bases sitting between them. The CDR3 spans 16 residues. The germline V gene has CDR1 MDHEN and CDR2 SYDVKM.

The chain recombines TRBV7-2 with TRBJ2-2; D is unresolved. Looked up from germline, CDR1 is SGHTA and CDR2 is FQGNSA. V lost 2 bases to trimming and J lost 4 bases, with 8 bases between them. The CDR3 covers 14 residues. The CDR3 spells CASSLRASTGELFF. CDR3 sequence (DNA): TGTGCCAGCAGCTTAAGGGCAAGCACCGGGGAGCTGTTTTTT.

V and J are TRBV27 and TRBJ2-3; 9 nucleotides agree with TRBD2. The CDR3 sequence is 17 residues long. Per germline, CDR1 MNHEY and CDR2 SMNVEV (reference sequence). The ends lost 2 bases at V and 7 bases at J; junction bases unmatched: 13. CDR3 residues: CASSLPVKRGVQNTQYF. The CDR3 nucleotides read TGTGCCAGCAGTTTACCTGTGAAGCGGGGGGTACAAAATACGCAGTATTTT.

The chain links TRBV6-5 to TRBJ1-1; D is ambiguous. The CDR3 is made up of 15 amino acids. The V and J ends lost 2 bases and 7 bases respectively, with 17 bases between them. In germline, CDR1 is MNHEY, CDR2 SVGAGI. The CDR3 loop is CASSYRPNGHGEAFF. CDR3 bases: TGTGCCAGCAGTTACCGCCCGAATGGGCACGGTGAAGCTTTCTTT.

The CDR3 DNA reads as TGTGCCAGCAGTGGGGATCAGCCCCAGCATTTT. Its protein is CASSGDQPQHF. The chain combines TRBV2 with TRBJ1-5, with D uncertain. The CDR3 spans 11 residues. The germline V gene encodes CDR1 SNHLY and CDR2 FYNNEI. V was trimmed by 4 bases and J by 5 bases, leaving 3 bases between them.

This clone was counted between two and nine times. The chain carries TRBV5-6 and TRBJ2-2; 7 bases align to TRBD1. This CDR3 has 15 amino acids. After removal of 2 bases from V and 5 bases from J, the junction contained 6 bases not matched to a gene. Germline CDR1 is SGHDT and CDR2 is YYEEEE. The CDR3 loop is CASSFGKGATGELFF. Here the CDR3 DNA reads TGTGCCAGCAGCTTTGGGAAGGGGGCTACCGGGGAGCTGTTTTTT. Full variable domain (missing parts from reference TRBV5-6 and TRBJ2-2): DAGVTQSPTHLIKTRGQQVTLRCSPKSGHDTVSWYQQALGQGPQFIFQYYEEEERQRGNFPDRFSGHQFPNYSSELNVNALLLGDSALYLCASSFGKGATGELFFGEGSRLTVL.

The chain recombines TRBV5-1 with TRBJ2-7; D is tentatively TRBD1 or TRBD2 (6 bases each). The CDR3 has 12 amino acids. Germline V gene lookup returns CDR1 SGHRS and CDR2 YFSETQ. Trimming removed 4 bases from V and 4 bases from J, with 9 bases in between. The CDR3 here is CASSGGGYEQYF. CDR3 DNA sequence: TGCGCCAGCAGCGGAGGGGGGTACGAGCAGTACTTC.

This clone has just one count. The V gene is TRBV19, the J gene TRBJ2-7; D could derive from TRBD1 or TRBD2 (5 bases each). This CDR3 is built from 15 residues. CDR1 and CDR2 (germline): LNHDA, SQIVND (reference sequence). V lost 7 bases to trimming and J lost 0 bases, with 16 bases between them. CDR3 sequence: CASTFGTDPSYEQYF. DNA of the CDR3: TGTGCCAGTACTTTTGGGACCGACCCCTCCTACGAGCAGTACTTC. The full variable domain, completed using reference TRBV19 and TRBJ2-7, is DGGITQSPKYLFRKEGQNVTLSCEQNLNHDAMYWYRQDPGQGLRLIYYSQIVNDFQKGDIAEGYSVSREKKESFPLTVTSAQKNPTAFYLCASTFGTDPSYEQYFGPGTRLTVT.

The chain joins TRBV30 to TRBJ2-7; D not resolved. From germline, CDR1 is GTSNPN and CDR2 SVGIG (reference sequence). The CDR3 runs to 13 residues. V lost 0 bases to trimming and J lost 5 bases, with 11 bases between them. The CDR3 region has the DNA TGTGCCTGGAGTGTGCCCTTCCCAGACGAGCAGTACTTC. Its protein is CAWSVPFPDEQYF.

CDR3 sequence: CASSFFGGARPDTQYF. The DNA for the CDR3 is TGTGCCAGCAGTTTCTTCGGGGGGGCAAGACCAGATACGCAGTATTTT. The chain combines TRBV6-6 with TRBJ2-3, with 8 bases that match TRBD2. Trimming removed 4 bases from V and 4 bases from J; junction bases left unmatched: 10. The CDR3 loop spans 16 amino acids. Germline-derived CDR1 and CDR2 are MNHNY and SVGAGI (reference sequence).

The chain employs TRBV7-9 and TRBJ2-7; TRBD2 is a possible D gene (5 bases). Trimming removed 3 bases from V and 3 bases from J, with 18 bases in between. Germline assignment: CDR1 SEHNR and CDR2 FQNEAQ (reference sequence). The CDR3 loop spans 16 amino acids. Here the CDR3 reads CASSFQQRGDYYEQYF. The CDR3 nucleotides are TGTGCCAGCAGCTTTCAACAGCGTGGCGACTACTACGAGCAGTACTTC.

This sequence joins TRBV6-4 and TRBJ2-1; tentative D call: TRBD1 (6 bases). This CDR3 is 16 amino acids long. Germline CDR1 and CDR2: MRHNA and SNTAGT. The germline V and J ends were trimmed by 3 bases and 7 bases, with 19 bases remaining between them. CDR3 DNA: TGTGCCAGCAGTGAATATCGGCAGGGGATCGTGAATGAGCAGTTCTTC. Translated, it gives CASSEYRQGIVNEQFF.

This clone was detected only a few times. The CDR3 DNA reads as TGTGCCAGCTCACAACCACCGGGACAGGGGGCGCAAATTAAGTTCTTC. This gives the protein CASSQPPGQGAQIKFF. The chain has TRBV18 and TRBJ2-1, with 12 bases aligning to TRBD1. Looked up from germline, CDR1 is KGHSH and CDR2 is LQKENI. This CDR3 has 16 amino acids. Trimming removed 4 bases from V and 14 bases from J; junction bases left unmatched: 15.